This T cell receptor beta chain is drawn from a study of patients and donors after allogeneic stem cell transplantation. CDR1 and CDR2 (germline): SGHRS, YFSETQ. Trimming took 0 bases from V and 6 from J; bases not matched to a gene: 16. The CDR3 is 19 residues long. This clonotype came up a few times. TCRdb independently ran MiXCR on the RT-PCR reads; one entry per CDR3 protein. The sample records hundreds of thousands of distinct CDR3 sequences, 16% being singletons. This clonotype originated in a human donor who was either an allogeneic HSCT recipient or a stem cell or donor lymphocyte infusion donor (not recorded which). It is not recorded whose cells these are; they may come from a transplant donor. Sequencing input: blood, either unsorted or a sorted T cell fraction (not recorded which). The J gene is TRBJ2-1, the V gene TRBV5-1; 9 bases align to TRBD2. CDR3 amino acids: CASSLEIWTSGGRANEQFF. CDR3 nucleotide sequence: TGCGCCAGCAGCTTGGAAATCTGGACTTCCGGCGGGAGGGCCAATGAGCAGTTCTTC.